The 20 T cell receptor beta chains below all came from one sample that was sequenced in a study of PD-1 blockade in classical Hodgkin lymphoma. With no exception, relapse followed autologous stem cell transplantation in all patients, and brentuximab vedotin exposure varied. Sequenced by immunoSEQ multiplex PCR; TCRdb stores in-frame clones only, minus some. Of under 70,000 clones listed, roughly two thirds are singletons. The starting material was peripheral blood mononuclear cells (PBMCs), obtained before the second cycle of nivolumab. The receptors here all came from a human donor with classical Hodgkin lymphoma.

This sequence joins TRBV28 and TRBJ1-4; no firm D call. The germline gives CDR1 MDHEN, CDR2 SYDVKM. CDR3 length equals 14 residues. Trimming stripped 4 bases from V and 4 bases from J, with 10 bases between. This CDR3 is CASSSPEFNEKLFF. The CDR3 bases are TGTGCCAGCAGTTCCCCGGAATTTAATGAAAAACTGTTTTTT.

This sequence joins TRBV30 and TRBJ2-3; 12 bases fit TRBD2. With 0 bases clipped from V and 3 bases from J, the junction kept 1 base outside the gene matches. This CDR3 has 15 amino acids. CDR1 GTSNPN and CDR2 SVGIG come from the germline V gene (reference sequence). For the CDR3, the DNA is TGTGCCTGGAGTGTTGGGACTAGCGGGACAGATACGCAGTATTTT. Protein sequence: CAWSVGTSGTDTQYF.

V gene TRBV6-5 combines with J gene TRBJ1-1, with D unresolved. Deletions cut 2 bases from V and 6 bases from J, with 16 bases between. CDR1 and CDR2 from the germline V gene are MNHEY and SVGAGI. There are 15 residues in the CDR3. The CDR3 sequence: CASSYSRPVRPEAFF. CDR3 DNA sequence: TGTGCCAGCAGTTACAGTCGGCCGGTTAGACCTGAAGCTTTCTTT.

The chain combines TRBV7-2 with TRBJ2-5; D gene uncertain. Trimming removed 3 bases from V and 0 bases from J, with 2 bases in between. The CDR3 extends over 12 amino acids. Germline V gene data show CDR1 as SGHTA and CDR2 as FQGNSA. Here the CDR3 reads CASSLDQETQYF. In DNA, the CDR3 is TGTGCCAGCAGCTTGGACCAAGAGACCCAGTACTTC.

This clone was seen a few times. This rearrangement joins TRBV7-8 to TRBJ1-6, with 9 bases aligning to TRBD1. The V gene's germline CDR1 is SGHVS and CDR2 FQNEAQ. CDR3 length equals 16 residues. The V gene end was trimmed by 1 base and the J gene end by 7 bases; junction bases not matched to a gene: 5. CDR3: CASSLETGGLNSPLHF. CDR3 coding DNA: TGTGCCAGCAGCTTAGAAACAGGGGGCTTGAATTCACCCCTCCACTTT.

The chain carries TRBV5-1 and TRBJ1-1, with D unresolved. Germline V gene sequence: CDR1 SGHRS, CDR2 YFSETQ. The V end was cut by 0 bases, the J end by 3 bases, with 9 bases between. This CDR3 region has 14 residues. The CDR3 loop is CASSLGSVDTEAFF. CDR3 sequence (DNA): TGCGCCAGCAGCTTGGGTAGTGTGGACACTGAAGCTTTCTTT.

This sequence joins TRBV7-9 and TRBJ2-1; D is ambiguous. In germline, CDR1 is SEHNR, CDR2 FQNEAQ (reference sequence). The CDR3 is made up of 16 amino acids. With 8 bases removed from V and 0 bases from J, the gap between germline ends came to 17 bases. CDR3 region: CASAFLTSTSYNEQFF. The CDR3 coding sequence is TGTGCCAGCGCGTTCTTGACATCTACCTCCTACAATGAGCAGTTCTTC.

The chain uses TRBV5-1 and TRBJ2-5; TRBD2 might be the D (6 bases). This CDR3 spans 16 amino acids. V was trimmed by 4 bases and J by 5 bases, leaving 21 bases between them. From germline, CDR1 is SGHRS and CDR2 YFSETQ. CDR3 loop: CASSVEGAGTRETQYF. CDR3 coding DNA: TGCGCCAGCAGCGTTGAGGGCGCCGGGACTCGTGAGACCCAGTACTTC.

The chain employs TRBV14 and TRBJ2-3; D is undetermined. Germline values: CDR1 SGHDN, CDR2 FVKESK. V lost 4 bases and J 2 bases, leaving 4 bases between the germline ends. CDR3 length: 12 residues. The DNA of the CDR3 is TGTGCCAGCAGCCTTAACACAGATACGCAGTATTTT. This sequence encodes CASSLNTDTQYF.

The gene calls are TRBV5-1 and TRBJ1-2; possibly TRBD1 for D (5 bases). V was trimmed by 4 bases and J by 2 bases, leaving 9 bases between them. CDR1 and CDR2 (germline): SGHRS, YFSETQ. The CDR3 sequence is 13 residues long. CDR3 amino acids: CASSRGENYGYTF. The CDR3 nucleotides read TGCGCCAGCAGCCGAGGGGAGAACTATGGCTACACCTTC.

V is TRBV6-1 and J is TRBJ2-5, with D possibly TRBD2 on 6 matching bases. Germline V lookup: CDR1 MNHNS, CDR2 SASEGT. V lost 6 bases to trimming and J lost 4 bases, with 12 bases between them. CDR3 length: 13 residues. The CDR3 coding sequence is TGTGCCAGCAGGCGGGGACGGTCAGAGACCCAGTACTTC. It translates to CASRRGRSETQYF.

This rearrangement joins TRBV9 to TRBJ2-1, with 12 bases aligning to TRBD2. The V gene's germline CDR1 is SGDLS and CDR2 YYNGEE. This CDR3 contains 16 residues. With 0 bases clipped from V and 8 bases from J, the junction kept 6 bases outside the gene matches. CDR3 loop: CASSVGSSGGADEQFF. CDR3 nucleotides: TGTGCCAGCAGCGTAGGGTCTAGCGGGGGGGCGGATGAGCAGTTCTTC.

This chain connects TRBV12-5 to TRBJ2-2; 7 positions match TRBD2. Germline V gene sequence: CDR1 LGHNT, CDR2 FRNRAP. There are 13 residues in the CDR3. With 5 bases clipped from V and 4 bases from J, the junction kept 1 base outside the gene matches. CDR3 DNA sequence: TGTGCTAGTGGTCGGGGGGTCACCGGGGAGCTGTTTTTT. Its protein product is CASGRGVTGELFF.

CDR3 nucleotides: TGCGCCAGCAGCTTGGGTCAGGGTTTCTACGAGCAGTACTTC. It yields the protein CASSLGQGFYEQYF. The chain links TRBV5-1 to TRBJ2-7; D perhaps matches TRBD1 (5 bases). V lost 0 bases to trimming and J lost 3 bases, with 10 bases between them. The CDR3 is 14 amino acids. Per the germline V gene, CDR1 is SGHRS and CDR2 is YFSETQ.

The rearrangement joins TRBV7-8 to TRBJ2-7; the match to TRBD1 covers 7 bases. The CDR3 contains 17 residues. CDR1 SGHVS and CDR2 FQNEAQ come from the germline V gene. V was clipped by 5 bases and J by 3 bases; unmatched bases: 16. The CDR3 spells CASSHGRLTGFFYEQYF. For the CDR3, the DNA is TGTGCCAGCAGCCATGGGCGGCTGACAGGGTTTTTCTACGAGCAGTACTTC. Full variable domain (remainder filled in from reference TRBV7-8 and TRBJ2-7): GAGVSQSPRYKVAKRGQDVALRCDPISGHVSLFWYQQALGQGPEFLTYFQNEAQLDKSGLPSDRFFAERPEGSVSTLKIQRTQQEDSAVYLCASSHGRLTGFFYEQYFGPGTRLTVT.

This sequence joins TRBV10-2 and TRBJ2-1; 8 nucleotides match TRBD1. The germline gives CDR1 WSHSY, CDR2 SAAADI. This CDR3 is built from 14 residues. The ends lost 7 bases at V and 8 bases at J; junction bases unmatched: 10. The CDR3 region has the DNA TGCGCCAGCACGGGGCCAGGGGGCGGGTATGAGCAGTTCTTC. Its translation is CASTGPGGGYEQFF.

V and J are TRBV27 and TRBJ1-2; D might be TRBD1 (5 bases). V was pared by 2 bases and J by 1 base, with 11 bases between. Germline CDR1 MNHEY, CDR2 SMNVEV (reference sequence). The CDR3 covers 15 residues. CDR3: CASSLSPGGNYGYTF. As DNA, the CDR3 is TGTGCCAGCAGTTTAAGCCCCGGGGGTAACTATGGCTACACCTTC.

The CDR3 DNA follows: TGTGCCAGCAGTGAAGCGCTGCCAGATACGCAGTATTTT. Translated, it gives CASSEALPDTQYF. V gene TRBV6-1 combines with J gene TRBJ2-3; D gene uncertain. The CDR3 is 13 residues long. CDR1 MNHNS and CDR2 SASEGT come from the germline V gene. The V and J ends lost 0 bases and 4 bases respectively, with 5 bases between them.

In DNA form, the CDR3 reads TGTGCCAGCAGCCATAGACAGGGGGCAATGAGCAATCAGCCCCAGCATTTT. The encoded protein is CASSHRQGAMSNQPQHF. The V and J genes are TRBV5-6 and TRBJ1-5, with TRBD1 matching over 10 bases. Germline trimming cut 4 bases from V and 1 base from J; bases unmatched to any gene: 8. The CDR3 runs to 17 residues. CDR1 and CDR2 from the germline V gene are SGHDT and YYEEEE.

The rearrangement joins TRBV9 to TRBJ2-7, with D possibly being TRBD1 (6 bases). The CDR3 sequence is 15 residues long. The V end was cut by 0 bases, the J end by 4 bases, with 14 bases between. Germline-derived CDR1 and CDR2 are SGDLS and YYNGEE. This CDR3 is CASSVAAGVGYEQYF. The CDR3 DNA is TGTGCCAGCAGCGTAGCGGCAGGGGTTGGGTACGAGCAGTACTTC.